The 11 T cell receptor beta chains listed next were all sequenced from one sample in a study of shared clonotypes between healthy human individuals. The repertoire was sequenced with immunoSEQ multiplex PCR; TCRdb's copy has only in-frame clones and lacks some. Altogether some 2,500,000 clones are present, roughly 93% being singletons, with the ten largest covering more than 0.35%. The sequencing sample was made of naive CD4+ T cells from PBMCs. Subset of the sample: CD45RA+ positively selected. The receptor source for this set is a man younger than 30 in good health. Some clones in this sample may be carry-over from other donors' samples.

The CDR3 loop is CAISELAQGRGDNQPQHF. CDR3 coding DNA: TGTGCCATCAGTGAATTGGCACAGGGACGGGGGGACAATCAGCCCCAGCATTTT. V is TRBV10-3 and J is TRBJ1-5, with D maybe TRBD1 (6 bases). Per germline, CDR1 ENHRY and CDR2 SYGVKD. This CDR3 has 18 amino acids. V was cut by 3 bases and J by 3 bases, with 21 bases left in between.

As for this clone: Other nucleotide sequences in the sample specify the same CDR3. V and J are TRBV9 and TRBJ1-1, with 9 bases fitting TRBD1. CDR3 length: 14 amino acids. V was clipped by 3 bases and J by 3 bases; unmatched bases: 3. Germline CDR1 SGDLS, CDR2 YYNGEE. CDR3 in DNA: TGTGCCAGCAGCGAGGGACAGGGAGACACTGAAGCTTTCTTT. Protein product: CASSEGQGDTEAFF.

This chain uses TRBV2 with TRBJ2-5, with a possible D match to TRBD1 (6 bases). This CDR3 has 14 residues. Trimming shortened V by 8 bases and J by 3 bases, and 16 bases separated the two germline ends. CDR1 and CDR2 from the germline V gene are SNHLY and FYNNEI. CDR3 amino acids: CASGKPGAKETQYF. The CDR3 nucleotides read TGTGCCAGCGGGAAACCAGGGGCCAAAGAGACCCAGTACTTC.

The gene calls are TRBV5-1 and TRBJ2-1, with D possibly being TRBD2 (5 bases). The V and J ends lost 2 bases and 3 bases respectively, with 12 bases between them. Germline loops: CDR1 SGHRS, CDR2 YFSETQ. The CDR3 consists of 15 residues. For the CDR3, the DNA is TGCGCCAGCAGCTTAGGAGGTAATAACTACAATGAGCAGTTCTTC. This gives the protein CASSLGGNNYNEQFF.

This clone has just a few counts. This chain joins TRBV10-1 and TRBJ2-1; D uncertain. Trimming removed 2 bases at V and 5 bases at J, with 4 bases between. The CDR3 sequence is 12 residues long. Germline V gives CDR1 WNHNN, CDR2 SYGVQD (reference sequence). DNA of the CDR3: TGCGCCAGCAGTGAGCCTGACAATGAGCAGTTCTTC. As protein: CASSEPDNEQFF.

V gene TRBV5-1 combines with J gene TRBJ2-7; weak D call: TRBD2 (5 bases). There are 13 residues in the CDR3. Per the germline V gene, CDR1 is SGHRS and CDR2 is YFSETQ. V gave up 3 bases and J gave up 2 bases, with 9 bases separating them. The chain's CDR3 is CASSWEIPYEQYF. The CDR3 DNA follows: TGCGCCAGCAGCTGGGAGATACCCTACGAGCAGTACTTC.

The rearrangement joins TRBV6-1 to TRBJ1-5; D gene uncertain. The ends were cut back, 4 bases at V and 9 bases at J, with 16 bases in the middle. The CDR3 is 14 amino acids. Germline CDR1 MNHNS, CDR2 SASEGT. Written as DNA, the CDR3 is TGTGCCAGCAGTGCCGGCGGCGGCGTGGGGCCCCAGCATTTT. It yields the protein CASSAGGGVGPQHF.

V is TRBV13 and J is TRBJ2-5; possible D gene TRBD2, 5 bases. V shed 0 bases and J shed 5 bases, with 7 bases lying between them. Germline V gene lookup returns CDR1 PRHDT and CDR2 FYEKMQ (reference sequence). The CDR3 runs 13 residues. The CDR3 is CASSLGGAETQYF. The DNA for the CDR3 is TGTGCCAGCAGCTTAGGGGGAGCTGAGACCCAGTACTTC. Filled out from reference TRBV13 and TRBJ2-5, the complete variable domain reads AAGVIQSPRHLIKEKRETATLKCYPIPRHDTVYWYQQGPGQDPQFLISFYEKMQSDKGSIPDRFSAQQFSDYHSELNMSSLELGDSALYFCASSLGGAETQYFGPGTRLLVL.

This clone was seen once. Sequence at one end of the junction differs from germline and may be a read error. The chain carries TRBV5-1 and TRBJ2-7; 8 bases are a match to TRBD2. The CDR3 consists of 15 residues. Germline V gene sequence: CDR1 SGHRS, CDR2 YFSETQ. The CDR3 here is CASNLGSGRTYEQYF. The DNA of the CDR3 is TGCGCCAGCAACTTGGGAAGCGGGAGAACCTACGAGCAGTACTTC.

The chain uses TRBV4-2 and TRBJ1-1; 11 nucleotides line up with TRBD1. The CDR3 runs to 15 residues. The V segment lost 1 base and the J segment 6 bases; nucleotides outside the gene matches: 4. The germline CDR1 and CDR2 sequences are LGHNA and YNFKEQ. CDR3: CASSQGDRGTAEAFF. CDR3 DNA: TGTGCCAGCAGCCAAGGGGACAGGGGGACCGCTGAAGCTTTCTTT.

In its sample, this clone was seen a few times. The V call is TRBV2, the J call TRBJ1-1, with D possibly TRBD1 on 5 matching bases. V was clipped by 4 bases and J by 4 bases, with 10 bases between them. The CDR3 has 13 residues. Germline CDR1 SNHLY, CDR2 FYNNEI. The CDR3 region is CASSVGTVTEAFF. The CDR3 nucleotides are TGTGCCAGCAGTGTGGGGACGGTCACTGAAGCTTTCTTT.